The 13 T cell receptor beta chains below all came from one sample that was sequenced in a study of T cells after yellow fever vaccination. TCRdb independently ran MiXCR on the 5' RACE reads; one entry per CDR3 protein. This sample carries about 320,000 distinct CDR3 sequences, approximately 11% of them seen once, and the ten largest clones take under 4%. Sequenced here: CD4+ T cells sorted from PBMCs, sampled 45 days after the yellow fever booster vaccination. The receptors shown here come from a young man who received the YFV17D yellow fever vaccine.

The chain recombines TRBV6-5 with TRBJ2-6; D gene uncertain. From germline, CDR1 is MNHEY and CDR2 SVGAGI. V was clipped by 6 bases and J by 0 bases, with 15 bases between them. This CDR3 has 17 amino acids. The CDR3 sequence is CASSNSAKHSGANVLTF. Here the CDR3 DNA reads TGTGCCAGCAGCAACAGTGCCAAGCACTCTGGGGCCAACGTCCTGACTTTC.

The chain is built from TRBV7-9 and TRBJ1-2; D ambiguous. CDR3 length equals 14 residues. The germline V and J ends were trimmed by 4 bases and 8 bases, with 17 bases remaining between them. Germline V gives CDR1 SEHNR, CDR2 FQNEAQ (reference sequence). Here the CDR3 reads CASSSAIRVGGYTF. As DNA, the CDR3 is TGTGCCAGCAGCTCGGCGATACGGGTGGGAGGCTACACCTTC.

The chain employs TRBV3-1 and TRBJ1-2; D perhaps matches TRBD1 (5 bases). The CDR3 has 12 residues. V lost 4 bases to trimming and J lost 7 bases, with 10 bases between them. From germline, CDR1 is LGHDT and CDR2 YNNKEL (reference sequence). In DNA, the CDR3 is TGTGCCAGCAGCCGGGGAGGGGCTGGCTACACCTTC. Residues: CASSRGGAGYTF.

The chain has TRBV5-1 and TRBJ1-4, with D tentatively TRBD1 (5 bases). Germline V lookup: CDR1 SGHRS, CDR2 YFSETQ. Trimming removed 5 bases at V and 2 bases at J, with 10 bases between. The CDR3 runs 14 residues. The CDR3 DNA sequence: TGCGCCAGCAGAGAGGGGTATACTAATGAAAAACTGTTTTTT. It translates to CASREGYTNEKLFF.

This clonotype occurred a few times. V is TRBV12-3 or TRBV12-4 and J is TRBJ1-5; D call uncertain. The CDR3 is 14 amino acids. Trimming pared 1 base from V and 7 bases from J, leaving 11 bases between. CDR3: CASSLGRWGQPQHF. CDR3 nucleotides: TGTGCCAGCAGTTTAGGTCGGTGGGGACAGCCCCAGCATTTT.

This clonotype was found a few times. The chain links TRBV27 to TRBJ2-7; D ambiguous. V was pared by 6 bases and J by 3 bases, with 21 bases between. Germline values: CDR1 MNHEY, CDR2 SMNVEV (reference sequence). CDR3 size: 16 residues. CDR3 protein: CASSRGSTTGFYEQYF. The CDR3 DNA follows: TGTGCCAGCAGCCGAGGCTCAACGACTGGTTTCTACGAGCAGTACTTC.

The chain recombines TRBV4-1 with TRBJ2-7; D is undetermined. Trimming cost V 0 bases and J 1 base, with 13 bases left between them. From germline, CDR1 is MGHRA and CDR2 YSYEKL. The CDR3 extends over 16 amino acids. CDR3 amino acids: CASSQDIARASYEQYF. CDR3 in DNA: TGCGCCAGCAGCCAAGATATCGCTAGGGCTTCCTACGAGCAGTACTTC.

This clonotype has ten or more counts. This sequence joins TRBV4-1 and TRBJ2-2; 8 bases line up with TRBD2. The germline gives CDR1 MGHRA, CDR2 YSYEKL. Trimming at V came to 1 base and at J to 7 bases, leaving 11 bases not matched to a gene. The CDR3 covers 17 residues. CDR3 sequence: CASSQVGLAGSNGELFF. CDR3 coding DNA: TGCGCCAGCAGCCAAGTTGGGCTAGCGGGTAGTAACGGGGAGCTGTTTTTT.

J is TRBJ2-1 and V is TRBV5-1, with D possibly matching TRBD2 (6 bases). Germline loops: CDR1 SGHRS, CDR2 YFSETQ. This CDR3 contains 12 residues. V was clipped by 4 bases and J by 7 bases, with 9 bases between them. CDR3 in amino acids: CASSPRENEQFF. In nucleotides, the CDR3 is TGCGCCAGCAGCCCCCGGGAGAATGAGCAGTTCTTC.

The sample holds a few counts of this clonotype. The CDR3 coding sequence is TGCGCCAGCAGCCAAGGATTAAAGCCCGATACGCAGTATTTT. It specifies CASSQGLKPDTQYF. The chain couples TRBV4-3 to TRBJ2-3, with D unclear. Deletions cut 1 base from V and 6 bases from J, with 11 bases between. Germline-derived CDR1 and CDR2 are LGHNA and YSLEER. This CDR3 region has 14 residues.

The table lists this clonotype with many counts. The DNA for the CDR3 is TGTGCCAGTAGCTCCGCCTCTGACAGTTTTCGGGGCTCCTACAATGAGCAGTTCTTC. Encoded protein: CASSSASDSFRGSYNEQFF. The chain links TRBV19 to TRBJ2-1; D tentatively fits TRBD1 or TRBD2 (5 bases each). CDR1 and CDR2 from the germline V gene are LNHDA and SQIVND (reference sequence). The V gene lost 6 bases and the J gene lost 0 bases, with 24 bases spanning the gap. The CDR3 covers 19 residues. Using reference TRBV19 and TRBJ2-1 for the parts outside the CDR3, the full variable domain is DGGITQSPKYLFRKEGQNVTLSCEQNLNHDAMYWYRQDPGQGLRLIYYSQIVNDFQKGDIAEGYSVSREKKESFPLTVTSAQKNPTAFYLCASSSASDSFRGSYNEQFFGPGTRLTVL.

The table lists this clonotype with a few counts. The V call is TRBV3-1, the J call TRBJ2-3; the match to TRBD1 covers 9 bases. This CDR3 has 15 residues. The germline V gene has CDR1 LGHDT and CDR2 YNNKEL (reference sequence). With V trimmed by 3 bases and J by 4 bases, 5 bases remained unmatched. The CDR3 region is CASSQDRGSADTQYF. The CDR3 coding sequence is TGTGCCAGCAGCCAGGACAGGGGATCGGCAGATACGCAGTATTTT.

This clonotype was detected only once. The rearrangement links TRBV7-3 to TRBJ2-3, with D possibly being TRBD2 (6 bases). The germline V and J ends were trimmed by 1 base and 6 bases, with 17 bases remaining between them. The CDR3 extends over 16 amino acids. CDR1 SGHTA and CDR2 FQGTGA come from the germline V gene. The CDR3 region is CASSLRTPGTLDTQYF. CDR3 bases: TGTGCCAGCAGCTTAAGGACCCCGGGGACTTTGGATACGCAGTATTTT.